These T cell receptor beta chains were read from a single sample in a study of T cell responses to AZD1222 COVID-19 vaccine. Produced via immunoSEQ multiplex PCR; TCRdb's table is partial and in-frame only. Among about 150,000 clones listed, almost 85% were seen once. The source material was peripheral blood, sampled 28 days after the second dose of the MenACWY control vaccine. These receptor sequences come from an adult who received the MenACWY meningococcal vaccine as a control. Both conserved end residues are part of each CDR3. The size field is filled for only some rows; it gives once, few, many or a size class.

v_call: TRBV19; j_call: TRBJ1-6; clone_size: .; cdr3_length: 15; cdr3_aa: CASSLGTGQGSPLHF
v_call: TRBV28; j_call: TRBJ1-6; clone_size: .; cdr3_length: 18; cdr3_aa: CASSLLTGTSSYNSPLHF
v_call: TRBV2; j_call: TRBJ1-2; clone_size: .; cdr3_length: 10; cdr3_aa: CASSQGAYTF
v_call: TRBV24-1; j_call: TRBJ2-1; clone_size: .; cdr3_length: 16; cdr3_aa: CATSDFQKRGWNEQFF
v_call: TRBV10-1; j_call: TRBJ1-1; clone_size: .; cdr3_length: 14; cdr3_aa: CASSDIEGRTEAFF
v_call: TRBV18; j_call: TRBJ2-1; clone_size: .; cdr3_length: 15; cdr3_aa: CASSLSSVSYNEQFF
v_call: TRBV24-1; j_call: TRBJ1-4; clone_size: .; cdr3_length: 16; cdr3_aa: CATSDPETGNNEKLFF
v_call: TRBV5-1; j_call: TRBJ2-1; clone_size: .; cdr3_length: 17; cdr3_aa: CASERGLAGGPYNEQFF
v_call: TRBV9; j_call: TRBJ2-1; clone_size: .; cdr3_length: 15; cdr3_aa: CASSLQGANYNEQFF
v_call: TRBV6-5; j_call: TRBJ2-7; clone_size: .; cdr3_length: 14; cdr3_aa: CASSLGGARWEQYF
v_call: TRBV18; j_call: TRBJ1-1; clone_size: once; cdr3_length: 14; cdr3_aa: CASSEGSRDTEAFF
v_call: TRBV7-9; j_call: TRBJ2-7; clone_size: .; cdr3_length: 13; cdr3_aa: CASSLFLGYEQYF
v_call: TRBV6-6; j_call: TRBJ1-2; clone_size: .; cdr3_length: 15; cdr3_aa: CASSSIMEGKFGYTF
v_call: TRBV11-3; j_call: TRBJ2-5; clone_size: .; cdr3_length: 16; cdr3_aa: CASSSLWTGEQETQYF
v_call: TRBV29-1; j_call: TRBJ2-1; clone_size: few; cdr3_length: 14; cdr3_aa: CSVAGPGNLGEQFF
v_call: TRBV19; j_call: TRBJ1-6; clone_size: .; cdr3_length: 17; cdr3_aa: CASSMGTGAPGDSPLHF
v_call: TRBV2; j_call: TRBJ1-1; clone_size: few; cdr3_length: 15; cdr3_aa: CASRNAGIGSTEAFF
v_call: TRBV29-1; j_call: TRBJ2-6; clone_size: .; cdr3_length: 13; cdr3_aa: CSVGGGGANVLTF
v_call: TRBV4-3; j_call: TRBJ1-2; clone_size: .; cdr3_length: 15; cdr3_aa: CASSPQTGTGYGYTF
v_call: TRBV18; j_call: TRBJ1-2; clone_size: .; cdr3_length: 13; cdr3_aa: CASSPEGNYGYTF
v_call: TRBV7-9; j_call: TRBJ2-2; clone_size: few; cdr3_length: 16; cdr3_aa: CASSLAGGQNTGELFF
v_call: TRBV5-6; j_call: TRBJ1-4; clone_size: .; cdr3_length: 15; cdr3_aa: CASSPGPTASEKLFF
v_call: TRBV4-1; j_call: TRBJ2-1; clone_size: .; cdr3_length: 12; cdr3_aa: CASKGLLDEQFF
v_call: TRBV6-5; j_call: TRBJ1-1; clone_size: .; cdr3_length: 14; cdr3_aa: CASSRDRVNTEAFF
v_call: TRBV9; j_call: TRBJ1-1; clone_size: .; cdr3_length: 14; cdr3_aa: CASSVSGMNTEAFF
v_call: TRBV7-3; j_call: TRBJ2-1; clone_size: .; cdr3_length: 16; cdr3_aa: CASSLGWASGSKEQFF
v_call: TRBV4-2; j_call: TRBJ2-1; clone_size: few; cdr3_length: 13; cdr3_aa: CASRVAGYNEQFF
v_call: TRBV15; j_call: TRBJ1-6; clone_size: .; cdr3_length: 13; cdr3_aa: CATSGRVGSPLHF
v_call: TRBV11-2; j_call: TRBJ2-5; clone_size: .; cdr3_length: 15; cdr3_aa: CASSLGRGIRETQYF
v_call: TRBV5-1; j_call: TRBJ2-1; clone_size: .; cdr3_length: 16; cdr3_aa: CASSLDGTSGINEQFF
v_call: TRBV12-3/TRBV12-4; j_call: TRBJ2-1; clone_size: .; cdr3_length: 11; cdr3_aa: CASSLGGEQFF
v_call: TRBV27; j_call: TRBJ1-2; clone_size: .; cdr3_length: 13; cdr3_aa: CASSSIRGEGYTF
v_call: TRBV4-1; j_call: TRBJ1-2; clone_size: .; cdr3_length: 17; cdr3_aa: CASSQEDKGAGNYGYTF
v_call: TRBV12-3/TRBV12-4; j_call: TRBJ1-1; clone_size: few; cdr3_length: 13; cdr3_aa: CASSSFRNTEAFF
v_call: TRBV9; j_call: TRBJ1-2; clone_size: .; cdr3_length: 14; cdr3_aa: CASSVAYRSYGYTF
v_call: TRBV21-1; j_call: TRBJ2-1; clone_size: .; cdr3_length: 12; cdr3_aa: CAPGGPYNEQFF
v_call: TRBV27; j_call: TRBJ2-1; clone_size: .; cdr3_length: 15; cdr3_aa: CASSSYSGSRDEQFF
v_call: TRBV6-9; j_call: TRBJ2-2; clone_size: once; cdr3_length: 17; cdr3_aa: CASSYSLRQANTGELFF
v_call: TRBV5-1; j_call: TRBJ2-5; clone_size: .; cdr3_length: 16; cdr3_aa: CARWGATGGTKETQYF